This entry lists 26 T cell receptor beta chains sequenced from one sample in a study of blood T cells in healthy people across ages. A second roughly 7 to 11 cycle PCR used barcoded and J-beta primers. TCRdb recomputed calls from the 5' RACE reads with MiXCR, one row per CDR3 protein. The sample lists over a million distinct CDR3 sequences, 35% to 45% seen once, with approximately 4% in the top ten. The specimen was blood. The receptors were gathered from a woman younger than 30 in good health.

This clonotype came up a few times. The chain recombines TRBV29-1 with TRBJ2-7; D may be TRBD1 (6 bases). CDR1 and CDR2 (germline): SQVTM, ANQGSEA. Trimming removed 4 bases from V and 0 bases from J, with 13 bases in between. The CDR3 length is 14 residues. This CDR3 is CSVAGDRSSYEQYF. As DNA, the CDR3 is TGCAGCGTTGCAGGTGACAGGAGCTCCTACGAGCAGTACTTC.

This clonotype showed up just a few times. The rearrangement uses TRBV12-3 or TRBV12-4 and TRBJ1-2; no clear D gene. The germline V and J ends were trimmed by 6 bases and 3 bases, with 8 bases remaining between them. The CDR3 consists of 12 residues. The CDR3 region is CASSGFYYGYTF. Here the CDR3 DNA reads TGTGCCAGCAGCGGATTTTACTATGGCTACACCTTC.

This clonotype was detected a few times. The chain combines TRBV6-5 with TRBJ1-4; D not certain. Germline V lookup: CDR1 MNHEY, CDR2 SVGAGI. The length of the CDR3 is 17 residues. V lost 0 bases and J 0 bases, leaving 11 bases between the germline ends. CDR3 loop: CASSYSPLHATNEKLFF. The CDR3 region has the DNA TGTGCCAGCAGTTACTCGCCCCTGCATGCAACTAATGAAAAACTGTTTTTT.

The V gene is TRBV11-2, the J gene TRBJ2-7; D may be TRBD2 (5 bases). The germline gives CDR1 SGHAT, CDR2 FQNNGV. V was pared by 7 bases and J by 6 bases, with 19 bases between. The CDR3 loop spans 14 amino acids. Here the CDR3 reads CASTVALLPCEQYF. The CDR3 region has the DNA TGTGCCAGCACGGTAGCGCTTTTACCCTGCGAGCAGTACTTC.

This clonotype was detected only a few times. The V call is TRBV2, the J call TRBJ1-3; weak D call: TRBD1 (5 bases). Germline V gives CDR1 SNHLY, CDR2 FYNNEI. The ends were cut back, 3 bases at V and 0 bases at J, with 12 bases in the middle. This CDR3 region has 16 residues. CDR3 nucleotide sequence: TGTGCCAGCAGTGACTACCCTCAGGGCTCTGGAAACACCATATATTTT. Amino acids: CASSDYPQGSGNTIYF.

The chain employs TRBV20-1 and TRBJ2-1; TRBD2 agrees at 10 bases. The germline CDR1 and CDR2 sequences are DFQATT and SNEGSKA (reference sequence). V was clipped by 1 base and J by 0 bases; unmatched bases: 12. The length of the CDR3 is 19 residues. CDR3 sequence (DNA): TGCAGTGCTAGAGGGGGGGCTAGCGGGGGCCCGAGCTCCTACAATGAGCAGTTCTTC. It is translated as CSARGGASGGPSSYNEQFF.

This clonotype occurred a few times. The chain has TRBV7-9 and TRBJ2-7; 9 nucleotides line up with TRBD1. CDR1 and CDR2 from the germline V gene are SEHNR and FQNEAQ (reference sequence). The junction had 9 bases not matched to a gene; V was cut back by 5 bases and J by 4 bases. This CDR3 spans 15 amino acids. This CDR3 reads CASSRSDRGKYEQYF. The CDR3 DNA reads as TGTGCCAGCAGCCGGTCGGACAGGGGAAAGTACGAGCAGTACTTC.

The V call is TRBV20-1, the J call TRBJ1-6, with 8 bases aligning to TRBD1. Germline assignment: CDR1 DFQATT and CDR2 SNEGSKA (reference sequence). This CDR3 is built from 15 residues. V shed 6 bases, J shed 9 bases, and the junction held 13 bases outside the gene matches. In nucleotides, the CDR3 is TGCAGTGCGGGAGTCGGACAGGGAATTAGTTCACCCCTCCACTTT. Amino acid sequence: CSAGVGQGISSPLHF.

This clonotype was observed a handful of times. The chain is built from TRBV6-6 and TRBJ1-2, with TRBD1 matching 11 bases. The CDR3 runs 14 residues. J was trimmed by 8 bases and V by 6 bases; bases with no gene match: 8. CDR1 MNHNY and CDR2 SVGAGI come from the germline V gene (reference sequence). The CDR3 loop is CASSRGQGEGGYTF. The CDR3 DNA reads TGTGCCAGCAGCCGGGGACAGGGGGAAGGAGGCTACACCTTC.

The chain recombines TRBV20-1 with TRBJ2-1; a possible D gene is TRBD2 (5 bases). CDR1 is DFQATT, CDR2 SNEGSKA, per germline (reference sequence). This CDR3 spans 16 amino acids. Trimming stripped 3 bases from V and 3 bases from J, with 18 bases between. The CDR3 bases are TGCAGTGCTAGCCCACTTGTCAGCGGCCACTACAATGAGCAGTTCTTC. The encoded protein is CSASPLVSGHYNEQFF.

The chain joins TRBV3-1 to TRBJ2-1; 11 nucleotides match TRBD2. CDR3 size: 16 residues. With V trimmed by 5 bases and J by 6 bases, 9 bases remained unmatched. CDR1 is LGHDT, CDR2 YNNKEL, per germline (reference sequence). CDR3 in DNA: TGTGCCAGCAGCTTTCGAACTAGCGGGGGCCTCAATGAGCAGTTCTTC. Translating gives CASSFRTSGGLNEQFF.

V usage is TRBV21-1 and J usage is TRBJ1-5; the D call TRBD1 from the table was never checked on the DNA. TRBV21-1 is designated a pseudogene. The CDR3 totals 15 residues. CDR3 loop: CASSGITGLDQPQHF. The CDR3, as DNA: TGTGCCAGCAGCGGGATAACAGGGCTGGATCAGCCCCAGCATTTT.

DNA of the CDR3: TGTGCCAGCAGTTACTATCGGGGTGACACTGAAGCTTTCTTT. Its translation is CASSYYRGDTEAFF. V gene TRBV6-5 combines with J gene TRBJ1-1; D is ambiguous. V was pared by 1 base and J by 3 bases, with 9 bases between. Germline lookup yields CDR1 MNHEY and CDR2 SVGAGI. This CDR3 contains 14 residues.

This chain joins TRBV20-1 and TRBJ1-4; TRBD1 aligns across 9 bases. This CDR3 region has 13 residues. Trimming removed 5 bases from V and 6 bases from J; junction bases left unmatched: 4. CDR1 and CDR2 (germline): DFQATT, SNEGSKA (reference sequence). CDR3 bases: TGCAGTGCTGGAACAGGGGGCGATGAAAAACTGTTTTTT. It specifies CSAGTGGDEKLFF.

In this sample, this clonotype turned up a few times. The chain uses TRBV7-8 and TRBJ2-1; no definite D call. V lost 8 bases and J lost 6, with 14 bases in between. This CDR3 is 13 amino acids long. Germline V gene sequence: CDR1 SGHVS, CDR2 FQNEAQ. Here the CDR3 DNA reads TGTGCCAGCTGCAACCGGGCCCGCAATGAGCAGTTCTTC. As protein: CASCNRARNEQFF. Combining the CDR3 with reference TRBV7-8 and TRBJ2-1 gives the whole variable domain GAGVSQSPRYKVAKRGQDVALRCDPISGHVSLFWYQQALGQGPEFLTYFQNEAQLDKSGLPSDRFFAERPEGSVSTLKIQRTQQEDSAVYLCASCNRARNEQFFGPGTRLTVL.

The genes are TRBV12-3 or TRBV12-4 and TRBJ1-3; 7 bases line up with TRBD1. This CDR3 region has 14 residues. V gave up 6 bases and J gave up 2 bases; unmatched junction bases: 4. This CDR3 is CASRPTGPGNTIYF. CDR3 coding DNA: TGTGCCAGCAGGCCGACAGGGCCTGGAAACACCATATATTTT.

This clonotype was seen a handful of times. Here the CDR3 reads CASSVNLNYGYTF. As DNA, the CDR3 is TGTGCCAGCAGTGTAAATCTAAACTATGGCTACACCTTC. V is TRBV12-3 or TRBV12-4 and J is TRBJ1-2; D not certain. The CDR3 contains 13 residues. Between the trimmed V and J ends, which lost 5 bases and 2 bases, there was a span of 9 bases.

The chain carries TRBV7-9 and TRBJ2-5, with D possibly TRBD1 on 5 matching bases. The J call is doubtful: the DNA matches TRBJ2-7 better. Germline CDR1 reads SEHNR; CDR2 reads FQNEAQ (reference sequence). The length of the CDR3 is 15 residues. Here the CDR3 reads CASSLAGARFHEQYF. CDR3 nucleotide sequence: TGTGCCAGCAGCTTAGCAGGGGCCAGGTTCCACGAGCAGTACTTC.

This clonotype has only a few counts. The rearrangement uses TRBV20-1 and TRBJ1-4; D unclear. CDR3 length: 15 residues. Germline values: CDR1 DFQATT, CDR2 SNEGSKA (reference sequence). Trimming stripped 6 bases from V and 0 bases from J, with 14 bases between. The CDR3 loop reads CSAKLHLATNEKLFF. The CDR3 DNA is TGCAGTGCCAAGCTTCATCTCGCAACTAATGAAAAACTGTTTTTT.

The rearrangement links TRBV12-3 or TRBV12-4 to TRBJ2-3; 9 bases are a match to TRBD2. With 5 bases clipped from V and 4 bases from J, the junction kept 19 bases outside the gene matches. CDR3 size: 19 residues. This CDR3 is CASSAGTSRGAEGSDTQYF. CDR3 DNA sequence: TGTGCCAGCAGTGCAGGGACTAGCAGGGGGGCCGAAGGTTCAGATACGCAGTATTTT.

This clonotype was detected a few times. The chain carries TRBV9 and TRBJ1-5, with 7 bases matching TRBD1. CDR1 and CDR2 (germline): SGDLS, YYNGEE. There are 15 residues in the CDR3. V trimming: 3 bases; J trimming: 2 bases; junction bases outside the gene matches: 5. CDR3 coding DNA: TGTGCCAGCAGCGCCCTGGGACAGCGCAATCAGCCCCAGCATTTT. Residues: CASSALGQRNQPQHF.

The J gene is TRBJ2-7, the V gene TRBV2; 10 bases are shared with TRBD2. CDR1 is SNHLY, CDR2 FYNNEI, per germline. The V gene end was trimmed by 7 bases and the J gene end by 3 bases; junction bases not matched to a gene: 12. This CDR3 contains 16 residues. CDR3 nucleotide sequence: TGTGCCAGCACCACGGGCGGGCTAGCGGGAGTCTACGAGCAGTACTTC. Protein: CASTTGGLAGVYEQYF.

V and J are TRBV29-1 and TRBJ1-2, with TRBD1 as a possible D gene (5 bases). Germline CDR1 SQVTM, CDR2 ANQGSEA. CDR3 length equals 12 residues. Trimming removed 5 bases at V and 8 bases at J, with 15 bases between. DNA for the CDR3: TGCAGCGTTTTGGGGACGGCGTGGGGCTACACCTTC. Its protein product is CSVLGTAWGYTF.

This rearrangement joins TRBV12-3 or TRBV12-4 to TRBJ1-1; 7 bases line up with TRBD1. J gave up 4 bases and V 3 bases, and 2 bases lay outside the gene matches. The CDR3 contains 13 residues. The CDR3 reads CASSFDRATEAFF. CDR3 nucleotide sequence: TGTGCCAGCAGTTTCGACAGGGCCACTGAAGCTTTCTTT.

The chain is built from TRBV28 and TRBJ2-4; D is ambiguous. The last part of the DNA fits TRBJ2-7 better; the J call may be wrong. CDR1 and CDR2 from the germline V gene are MDHEN and SYDVKM. The CDR3 contains 12 residues. CDR3 region: CASSFIGNEQYF. In DNA form, the CDR3 reads TGTGCCAGCAGTTTTATTGGGAACGAGCAGTACTTC.

The CDR3: CASSLYPNEQFF. Here the CDR3 DNA reads TGTGCCAGCAGCTTGTATCCCAATGAGCAGTTCTTC. This sequence joins TRBV5-5 and TRBJ2-1; D unresolved. CDR1 and CDR2 from the germline V gene are SGHKS and YYEKEE (reference sequence). Trimming removed 1 base from V and 6 bases from J, with 5 bases in between. The CDR3 length is 12 residues.